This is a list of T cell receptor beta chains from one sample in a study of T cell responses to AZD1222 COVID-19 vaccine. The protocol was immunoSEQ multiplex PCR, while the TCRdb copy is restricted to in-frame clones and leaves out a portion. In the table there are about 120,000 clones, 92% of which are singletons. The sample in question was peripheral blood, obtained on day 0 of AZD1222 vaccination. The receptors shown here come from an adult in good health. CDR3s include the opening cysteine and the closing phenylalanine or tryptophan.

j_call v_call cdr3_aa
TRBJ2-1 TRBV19 CASSAQFDNSEQFF
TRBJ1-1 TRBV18 CASSPLSLGEGRAFF
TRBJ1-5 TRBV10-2 CASSGQFNQPQHF
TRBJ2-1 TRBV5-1 CASSLAGLHFNEQFF
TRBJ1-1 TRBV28 CASSLPLNTEAFF
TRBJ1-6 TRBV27 CASSVGQGAGSPLHF
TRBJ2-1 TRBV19 CASKVQGTYNEQFF
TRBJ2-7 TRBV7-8 CASSSRLAGGYEQYF
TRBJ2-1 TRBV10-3 CAIGPSGSSYNEQFF
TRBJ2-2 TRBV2 CASRTSGNTGELFF
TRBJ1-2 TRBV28 CASSQGTWASYGYTF
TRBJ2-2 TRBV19 CASSIRQKNTGELFF
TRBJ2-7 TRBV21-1 CASSKGLDSYEQYF
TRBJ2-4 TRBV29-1 CSAVGGLGANIQYF
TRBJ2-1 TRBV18 CASSPPSGGTSYNEQFF
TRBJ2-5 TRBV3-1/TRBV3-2 CASSQDLAADQETQYF
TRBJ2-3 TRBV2 CASIKFSSTDTQYF
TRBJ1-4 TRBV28 CASRRPGTGIEKLFF